This entry concerns a single TCR beta chain. Seattle's enrolled individuals joined amid active infection and were then monitored longitudinally. Original data processing: Quantification of nucleated cells was approximated via reference gene primer amplification. Repertoires were generated with immunoSEQ multiplex PCR, while TCRdb's copy carries only in-frame clones and drops some. D and trimming come from the DNA, and the V and J calls and clone size come from that table. The sample comprises tens of thousands of clones, around 77% of which are singletons, and 2% to 2.5% rests with the top ten. These data are taken from a study of blood T cell repertoires in COVID-19. Overall study: Material from acute and convalescent COVID-19 was sourced from the United States, Italy and Spain. Sources were T cells, B-cell-depleted T cells, or PBMCs; the material itself was cDNA or gDNA.

Sequencing input: peripheral blood. This clonotype originated in a man aged 70 or older with COVID-19, enrolled during active disease.

The CDR3 protein is CASSEQGDQPQHF. CDR3 nucleotides: TGTGCCAGCAGTGAACAGGGGGATCAGCCCCAGCATTTT. The chain combines TRBV6-1 with TRBJ1-5, with 7 bases identical to TRBD1. The CDR3 sequence is 13 residues long. With V trimmed by 2 bases and J by 5 bases, 0 bases remained unmatched. Germline V gene lookup returns CDR1 MNHNS and CDR2 SASEGT.